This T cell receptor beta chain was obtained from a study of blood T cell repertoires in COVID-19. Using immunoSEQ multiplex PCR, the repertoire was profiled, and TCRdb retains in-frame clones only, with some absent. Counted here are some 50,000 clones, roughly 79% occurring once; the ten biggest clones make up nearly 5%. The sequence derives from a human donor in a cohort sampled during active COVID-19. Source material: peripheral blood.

CDR3 DNA sequence: TGCGCCAGCAGTTACGGGACAGGTTCGAGCTCTGGAAACACCATATATTTT. This gives the protein CASSYGTGSSSGNTIYF. The chain recombines TRBV5-1 with TRBJ1-3, with 8 bases that match TRBD1. Trimming cost V 5 bases and J 0 bases; bases outside gene matches: 10. Germline V gene lookup returns CDR1 SGHRS and CDR2 YFSETQ. The CDR3 has 17 residues.